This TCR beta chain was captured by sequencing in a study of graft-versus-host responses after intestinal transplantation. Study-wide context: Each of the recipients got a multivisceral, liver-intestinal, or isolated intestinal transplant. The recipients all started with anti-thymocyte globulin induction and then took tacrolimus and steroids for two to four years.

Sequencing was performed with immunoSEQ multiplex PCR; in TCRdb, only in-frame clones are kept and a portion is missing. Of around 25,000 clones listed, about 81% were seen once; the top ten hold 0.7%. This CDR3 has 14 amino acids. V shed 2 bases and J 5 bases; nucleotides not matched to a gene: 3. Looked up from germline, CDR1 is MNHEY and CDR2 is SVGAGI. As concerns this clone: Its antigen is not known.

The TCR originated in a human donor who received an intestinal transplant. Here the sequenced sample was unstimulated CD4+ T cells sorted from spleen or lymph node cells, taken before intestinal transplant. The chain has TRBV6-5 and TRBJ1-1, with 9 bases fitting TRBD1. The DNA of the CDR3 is TGTGCCAGCAGTTACGGGACAGGGAGAACTGAAGCTTTCTTT. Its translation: CASSYGTGRTEAFF.